This section outlines one TCR beta chain sequence together with its context. Its antigen is unidentified. TCR beta CDR3 regions were amplified from RNA transcripts. The primer set for the first-round RT-PCR of the TCR CDR3 was HTBI. TCRdb reanalysed the multiplex PCR reads using MiXCR and keeps one entry per CDR3 protein. Among hundreds of thousands of distinct CDR3 sequences listed, 16% were seen once. CDR1 MNHEY and CDR2 SMNVEV come from the germline V gene (reference sequence). Trimming pared 8 bases from V and 4 bases from J, leaving 14 bases between. There are 14 residues in the CDR3. The sample comes from a study of T cells in Graves' hyperthyroidism and ophthalmopathy. Study context: Any treatment followed the collection of peripheral blood at initial diagnosis.

Study-wide results and limits: Most thyroid clonotypes with frequency above 0.001 were detected in blood. Using 13 V-J features, a model discriminated ophthalmopathy from stable hyperthyroidism.

This chain links TRBV27 with TRBJ2-2; D may be TRBD1 (6 bases). Sequences were obtained from blood. This sequence was found in a woman aged 40 to 55 with Graves' ophthalmopathy. DNA for the CDR3: TGTGCCAGCGGCAACAGGGAAGGCACCGGGGAGCTGTTTTTT. Amino acids: CASGNREGTGELFF.